This T cell receptor (beta chain) was obtained from a study of cytomegalovirus exposure and HLA in healthy donors. CDR3 length equals 13 residues. With 4 bases clipped from V and 3 bases from J, the junction kept 2 bases outside the gene matches. Looked up from germline, CDR1 is MNHNS and CDR2 is SASEGT. Study-level findings and limits: Most CMV-associated TCR beta chains appeared HLA-restricted in a later analysis.

Primers: 60 Vbeta forward and 13 Jbeta reverse. Some clones are missing from TCRdb's copy, which holds only in-frame ones; the method was immunoSEQ multiplex PCR. The sample yields some 41,000 clones, almost 70% seen once. Points on this clone: The antigen remains unidentified.

This sequence was found in a man aged 35-49 years in good health and CMV-seronegative. V is TRBV6-1 and J is TRBJ1-1; TRBD1 matches at 7 bases. The sequenced material came from PBMCs. The CDR3 bases are TGTGCCAGCAGTGGACAGGGTTACACTGAAGCTTTCTTT. This encodes CASSGQGYTEAFF.